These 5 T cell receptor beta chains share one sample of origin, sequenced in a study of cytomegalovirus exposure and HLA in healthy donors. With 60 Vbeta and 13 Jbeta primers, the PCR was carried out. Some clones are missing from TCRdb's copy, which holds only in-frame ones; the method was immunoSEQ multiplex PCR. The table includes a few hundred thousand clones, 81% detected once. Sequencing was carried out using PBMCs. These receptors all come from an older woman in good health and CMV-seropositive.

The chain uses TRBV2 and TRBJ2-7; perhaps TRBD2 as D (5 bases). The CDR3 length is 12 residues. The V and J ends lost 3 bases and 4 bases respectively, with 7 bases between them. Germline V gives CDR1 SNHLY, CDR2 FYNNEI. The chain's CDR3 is CASSEGRYEQYF. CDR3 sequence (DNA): TGTGCCAGCAGTGAGGGGAGATACGAGCAGTACTTC.

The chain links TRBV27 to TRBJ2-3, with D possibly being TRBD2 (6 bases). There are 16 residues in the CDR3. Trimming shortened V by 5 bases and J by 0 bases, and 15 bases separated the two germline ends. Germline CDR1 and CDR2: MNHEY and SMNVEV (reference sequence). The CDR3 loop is CASSHDPGRSTDTQYF. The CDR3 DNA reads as TGTGCCAGCAGTCACGACCCGGGGAGGAGCACAGATACGCAGTATTTT.

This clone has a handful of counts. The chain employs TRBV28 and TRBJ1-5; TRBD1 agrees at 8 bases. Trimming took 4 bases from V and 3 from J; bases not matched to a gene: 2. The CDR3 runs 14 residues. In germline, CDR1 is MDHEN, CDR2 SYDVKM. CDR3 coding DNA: TGTGCCAGCAGTTCGCAGGGGGCCAATCAGCCCCAGCATTTT. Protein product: CASSSQGANQPQHF.

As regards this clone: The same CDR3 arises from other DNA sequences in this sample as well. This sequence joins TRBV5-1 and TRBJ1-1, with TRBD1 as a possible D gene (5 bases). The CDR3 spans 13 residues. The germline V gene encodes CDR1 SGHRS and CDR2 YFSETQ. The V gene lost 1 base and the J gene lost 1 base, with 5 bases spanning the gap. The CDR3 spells CASSLQGNTEAFF. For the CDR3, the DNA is TGCGCCAGCAGCTTGCAGGGGAACACTGAAGCTTTCTTT.

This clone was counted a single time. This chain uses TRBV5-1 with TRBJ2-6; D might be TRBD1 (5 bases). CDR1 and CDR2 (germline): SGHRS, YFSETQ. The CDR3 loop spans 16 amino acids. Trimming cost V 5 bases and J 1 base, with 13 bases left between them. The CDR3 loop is CASSGVKGSGANVLTF. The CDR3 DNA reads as TGCGCCAGCAGTGGAGTAAAGGGGTCTGGGGCCAACGTCCTGACTTTC. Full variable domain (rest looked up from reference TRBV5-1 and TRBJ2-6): KAGVTQTPRYLIKTRGQQVTLSCSPISGHRSVSWYQQTPGQGLQFLFEYFSETQRNKGNFPGRFSGRQFSNSRSEMNVSTLELGDSALYLCASSGVKGSGANVLTFGAGSRLTVL.